Sequencing of this T cell receptor beta chain was carried out in a study of blood T cell repertoires in COVID-19. Trimming took 1 base from V and 5 from J, leaving 9 bases between them. The CDR3 totals 13 residues. Germline V gene data show CDR1 as SGHKS and CDR2 as YYEKEE (reference sequence). The method was immunoSEQ multiplex PCR; TCRdb's version includes in-frame clones alone and lacks a portion of them. The sample holds 130,000 to 150,000 clones, around three quarters seen once. The receptor comes from an elderly man with acute or convalescent COVID-19. The sequenced material came from peripheral blood. The genes are TRBV5-5 and TRBJ1-1; D is uncertain. CDR3 nucleotides: TGTGCCAGCAGCTTGTTGGAGGAGACTGAAGCTTTCTTT. Its translation: CASSLLEETEAFF. The whole variable domain, remainder taken from reference TRBV5-5 and TRBJ1-1, is DAGVTQSPTHLIKTRGQQVTLRCSPISGHKSVSWYQQVLGQGPQFIFQYYEKEERGRGNFPDRFSARQFPNYSSELNVNALLLGDSALYLCASSLLEETEAFFGQGTRLTVV.